This T cell receptor (beta chain) came from a study of CD8+CD57+ T cells in acquired aplastic anemia. The wider study: Yields of DNA that came from sorted CD4+ and CD8+ cells averaged roughly 3.2 ug. Points from the study as a whole: Common to patients and controls were 25 to 30 CD8+ CDR3 sequences. Patients and healthy controls showed no significant CD8+ Simpson's diversity difference.

V lost 1 base and J lost 5; bases outside the gene matches: 4. CDR3 length equals 14 residues. Per germline, CDR1 SGHNT and CDR2 YYREEE (reference sequence). A note on this clonotype: Its antigen is not known.

All patients picked for sequencing had shown, by flow cytometry, an expansion of CD8+CD57+ cells. Patients uniformly had severe acquired aplastic anemia. Profiling of TCR beta VDJ combinations and CDR3 sequences used genomic DNA as template. MiXCR was run by TCRdb on the reads, yielding one entry per CDR3 protein. The sample holds more than 150,000 distinct CDR3 sequences; 48% are singletons and the top ten take 10% to 15%. The V call is TRBV5-4, the J call TRBJ2-7; 9 nucleotides align to TRBD2. The sequence derives from a human donor with aplastic anemia. The sample comprised sorted CD4+, CD8+, or CD8+CD57+ T cells (not recorded which) from PBMCs. The CDR3 spells CASSLRGLAHEQYF. CDR3 in DNA: TGTGCCAGCAGCTTGCGGGGACTAGCCCACGAGCAGTACTTC. Full variable domain (missing parts from reference TRBV5-4 and TRBJ2-7): ETGVTQSPTHLIKTRGQQVTLRCSSQSGHNTVSWYQQALGQGPQFIFQYYREEENGRGNFPPRFSGLQFPNYSSELNVNALELDDSALYLCASSLRGLAHEQYFGPGTRLTVT.